These T cell receptor beta chains were read from a single sample in a study of blood T cell repertoires in COVID-19. The protocol was immunoSEQ multiplex PCR, while the TCRdb copy is restricted to in-frame clones and leaves out a portion. The top ten hold 5.5% of the sample, which has 200,000 to 300,000 clones, 83% seen once. Sequencing was performed on peripheral blood. These receptors all come from a human donor in a cohort sampled during active COVID-19. CDR3s include the opening cysteine and the closing phenylalanine or tryptophan. A D gene is named only where the DNA matches it firmly. Expanded clones get a size class; other rows say once, few or many, or leave the size out.

V gene	J gene	clone size	D gene	CDR3 protein	CDR3 DNA
TRBV19	TRBJ2-7	NA	NA	CASSLNSGSYEQYF	TGTGCCAGTAGTCTAAATAGCGGCTCCTACGAGCAGTACTTC
TRBV4-1	TRBJ2-7	NA	NA	CASSQVLGQGYEQYF	TGCGCCAGCAGCCAAGTCTTGGGCCAGGGCTACGAGCAGTACTTC
TRBV19	TRBJ2-5	NA	TRBD2	CASRRFGGTTQETQYF	TGTGCCAGCAGACGCTTCGGCGGGACTACACAAGAGACCCAGTACTTC
TRBV18	TRBJ2-2	NA	NA	CASSKLQGDTGELFF	TGTGCCAGCTCAAAGCTACAGGGAGACACCGGGGAGCTGTTTTTT
TRBV1	TRBJ2-7	NA	NA	CTSSQPGTYEQYF	TGCACCAGCAGCCAACCAGGGACCTACGAGCAGTACTTC
TRBV7-9	TRBJ2-2	NA	TRBD1	CASSWTGAVAGELFF	TGTGCCAGCAGCTGGACAGGGGCTGTCGCCGGGGAGCTGTTTTTT
TRBV7-3	TRBJ2-3	NA	TRBD2	CASKGAGEKDTQYF	TGTGCCAGCAAAGGAGCGGGGGAAAAAGATACGCAGTATTTT
TRBV5-4	TRBJ2-2	NA	TRBD1	CASSLGQGNTGELFF	TGTGCCAGCAGCTTGGGACAGGGGAACACCGGGGAGCTGTTTTTT
TRBV11-2	TRBJ2-7	NA	NA	CASSSSPQRVDEQYF	TGTGCCAGCAGCTCTTCTCCCCAGCGAGTCGACGAGCAGTACTTC
TRBV19	TRBJ2-2	NA	TRBD1	CASSSPGGAVTGELFF	TGTGCCAGTAGTAGTCCAGGGGGCGCCGTGACCGGGGAGCTGTTTTTT
TRBV3-1/TRBV3-2	TRBJ2-6	few	TRBD2	CASSQDRTSGGNVLTF	TGTGCCAGCAGCCAAGACCGGACTAGCGGGGGAAACGTCCTGACTTTC
TRBV5-1	TRBJ1-4	NA	NA	CASSLGTDNEKLFF	TGCGCCAGCAGCTTGGGGACAGACAATGAAAAACTGTTTTTT
TRBV5-1	TRBJ2-7	NA	NA	CASSRTLSYEQYF	TGCGCCAGCAGCCGAACTCTCTCCTACGAGCAGTACTTC
TRBV6-4	TRBJ2-2	NA	NA	CASSDRGGVAGELFF	TGTGCCAGCAGTGACCGAGGGGGGGTCGCCGGGGAGCTGTTTTTT
TRBV20-1	TRBJ1-5	NA	NA	CSASLLSNQPQHF	TGCAGTGCTAGTCTCCTTAGCAATCAGCCCCAGCATTTT
TRBV12-3/TRBV12-4	TRBJ1-1	NA	NA	CASSRVGGTEAFF	TGTGCCAGCAGTCGGGTGGGGGGCACTGAAGCTTTCTTT
TRBV10-3	TRBJ2-7	once	TRBD1	CAISEGQGAYEQYF	TGTGCCATCAGTGAGGGACAGGGGGCTTACGAGCAGTACTTC
TRBV29-1	TRBJ1-2	NA	TRBD1	CSVSGGTNYGYTF	TGCAGCGTATCAGGGGGTACTAACTATGGCTACACCTTC
TRBV2	TRBJ1-4	NA	TRBD1	CASSELKGGTREKLFF	TGTGCCAGCAGTGAATTGAAAGGGGGCACGAGGGAAAAACTGTTTTTT
TRBV6-1	TRBJ2-1	NA	TRBD2	CASSVAGRYNEQFF	TGTGCCAGCAGTGTAGCGGGGCGATACAATGAGCAGTTCTTC
TRBV9	TRBJ1-6	NA	TRBD1	CASSLQGQGNSPLHF	TGTGCCAGCAGCCTGCAGGGACAGGGCAATTCACCCCTCCACTTT
TRBV28	TRBJ1-2	NA	NA	CASKSRPNYGYTF	TGTGCCAGCAAGAGCCGCCCTAACTATGGCTACACCTTC
TRBV20-1	TRBJ2-7	few	NA	CSASQEVREQYF	TGCAGTGCTAGTCAGGAGGTGCGAGAGCAGTACTTC
TRBV12-3/TRBV12-4	TRBJ2-7	NA	NA	CASSTQGGYEQYF	TGTGCCAGCAGCACACAGGGAGGGTACGAGCAGTACTTC
TRBV5-4	TRBJ2-7	few	NA	CASSLDPGFDEQYF	TGTGCCAGCAGCTTGGATCCAGGTTTCGACGAGCAGTACTTC
TRBV7-9	TRBJ1-3	NA	NA	CASSQRAGGSGNTIYF	TGTGCCAGCAGCCAGAGGGCGGGGGGATCTGGAAACACCATATATTTT
TRBV18	TRBJ2-7	NA	TRBD2	CASSKRGSSSEQYF	TGTGCCAGCTCAAAGCGGGGGTCTTCCTCGGAGCAGTACTTC
TRBV10-2	TRBJ2-1	NA	NA	CASSEIFARIAYNEQFF	TGCGCCAGCAGTGAGATTTTCGCGAGGATTGCCTACAATGAGCAGTTCTTC
TRBV10-1	TRBJ1-3	NA	NA	CASSAGASGNTIYF	TGCGCCAGCAGTGCAGGGGCCTCTGGAAACACCATATATTTT
TRBV6-5	TRBJ2-7	many	TRBD2	CASSWLAAQNEQYF	TGTGCCAGCAGTTGGCTAGCGGCTCAAAACGAGCAGTACTTC
TRBV12-5	TRBJ2-2	NA	NA	CASGLVRGWELFF	TGTGCTAGTGGTTTGGTACGCGGGTGGGAGCTGTTTTTT
TRBV18	TRBJ2-7	NA	NA	CASSPNRVRNRGNYEQYF	TGTGCCAGCTCACCCAACCGAGTCCGGAACCGGGGGAACTACGAGCAGTACTTC
TRBV19	TRBJ1-1	NA	TRBD1	CASSTETGGTEAFF	TGTGCCAGTAGTACCGAGACAGGGGGCACTGAAGCTTTCTTT
TRBV24-1	TRBJ2-3	NA	TRBD2	CATSDSGLAPADTQYF	TGTGCCACCAGTGATTCGGGACTAGCGCCGGCAGATACGCAGTATTTT
TRBV6-5	TRBJ1-2	NA	TRBD1	CASSYQGQGKYTF	TGTGCCAGCAGTTACCAGGGACAGGGGAAATACACCTTC
TRBV10-2	TRBJ2-5	NA	TRBD1	CASSVTGGTLETQYF	TGCGCCAGCAGCGTCACAGGGGGTACGTTAGAGACCCAGTACTTC
TRBV11-3	TRBJ1-1	NA	TRBD1	CASSLQGDEAFF	TGTGCCAGCAGCTTACAGGGGGATGAAGCTTTCTTT
TRBV4-1	TRBJ1-5	NA	NA	CASSQSAAMPQHF	TGCGCCAGCAGCCAATCCGCGGCGATGCCCCAGCATTTT
TRBV19	TRBJ1-5	NA	TRBD1	CASSVRQGSFINQPQHF	TGTGCCAGTAGTGTTAGACAGGGTTCCTTTATCAATCAGCCCCAGCATTTT
TRBV5-1	TRBJ2-5	NA	TRBD1	CASSLEGTGGRETQYF	TGCGCCAGCAGCTTGGAAGGGACAGGGGGTAGGGAGACCCAGTACTTC
TRBV15	TRBJ2-3	NA	NA	CATRLGFTGENTQYF	TGTGCCACCCGACTGGGGTTCACGGGGGAAAATACGCAGTATTTT
TRBV11-2	TRBJ1-5	NA	TRBD1	CASSSDWGQSNQPQHF	TGTGCCAGCAGCTCCGATTGGGGACAGAGCAATCAGCCCCAGCATTTT
TRBV5-4	TRBJ2-7	NA	TRBD1	CASSIGTGLIYEQYF	TGTGCCAGCAGCATCGGGACAGGGCTTATCTACGAGCAGTACTTC
TRBV24-1	TRBJ2-4	NA	TRBD2	CATSGILAALAKNIQYF	TGTGCCACCAGTGGTATACTAGCGGCACTAGCCAAAAACATTCAGTACTTC
TRBV5-6	TRBJ2-7	NA	TRBD1	CASSGTRDRTYYEQYF	TGTGCCAGCAGCGGGACCCGGGACAGGACGTACTACGAGCAGTACTTC